Following are 9 T cell receptor beta chains from one sample sequenced in a study of blood T cell repertoires in COVID-19. The method was immunoSEQ multiplex PCR; TCRdb's version includes in-frame clones alone and lacks a portion of them. The table includes under 200,000 clones, 70% to 90% detected once. The specimen sequenced was peripheral blood. These receptor sequences come from an elderly woman with acute or convalescent COVID-19.

The chain combines TRBV5-5 with TRBJ2-3, with TRBD2 matching over 7 bases. The germline CDR1 and CDR2 sequences are SGHKS and YYEKEE (reference sequence). The V gene end was trimmed by 0 bases and the J gene end by 3 bases; junction bases not matched to a gene: 7. The CDR3 length is 16 residues. CDR3 in amino acids: CASSLGVAGGTDTQYF. CDR3 in DNA: TGTGCCAGCAGCTTGGGAGTAGCCGGGGGGACAGATACGCAGTATTTT.

J is TRBJ1-2 and V is TRBV12-3 or TRBV12-4, with a possible D match to TRBD1 (5 bases). This CDR3 comprises 12 residues. The germline V and J ends were trimmed by 7 bases and 8 bases, with 14 bases remaining between them. CDR3 bases: TGTGCCAGCAAAGGTGCAGGGATCGGCTACACCTTC. Translation gives CASKGAGIGYTF.

The chain joins TRBV4-2 to TRBJ2-1, with a weak D call TRBD2 (6 bases). The ends were cut back, 0 bases at V and 3 bases at J, with 9 bases in the middle. Looked up from germline, CDR1 is LGHNA and CDR2 is YNFKEQ. The CDR3 consists of 15 residues. This CDR3 reads CASSQDTSIYNEQFF. The CDR3, as DNA: TGTGCCAGCAGCCAAGATACTAGCATCTACAATGAGCAGTTCTTC.

The rearrangement uses TRBV28 and TRBJ2-1, with 8 bases matching TRBD2. Trimming took 5 bases from V and 8 from J; bases not matched to a gene: 5. Germline V CDR1 and CDR2: MDHEN, SYDVKM. The CDR3 consists of 13 residues. DNA for the CDR3: TGTGCCAGCAGTCCCGGGAGGGACCATGAGCAGTTCTTC. It translates to CASSPGRDHEQFF. Together with reference TRBV28 and TRBJ2-1, the CDR3 gives the full variable domain: DVKVTQSSRYLVKRTGEKVFLECVQDMDHENMFWYRQDPGLGLRLIYFSYDVKMKEKGDIPEGYSVSREKKERFSLILESASTNQTSMYLCASSPGRDHEQFFGPGTRLTVL.

The gene calls are TRBV6-1 and TRBJ2-7, with 7 bases that match TRBD1. Trimming at V came to 0 bases and at J to 0 bases, leaving 8 bases not matched to a gene. Germline V gene data show CDR1 as MNHNS and CDR2 as SASEGT. The CDR3 is made up of 17 amino acids. CDR3 protein: CASSEAGQGGISYEQYF. The CDR3 bases are TGTGCCAGCAGTGAAGCGGGTCAAGGGGGCATCTCCTACGAGCAGTACTTC.

The rearrangement uses TRBV7-2 and TRBJ1-1; D may be TRBD1 (5 bases). The CDR3 sequence is 13 residues long. V shed 2 bases and J shed 4 bases, with 8 bases lying between them. Germline values: CDR1 SGHTA, CDR2 FQGNSA. Here the CDR3 DNA reads TGTGCCAGCAGCTTACCGGACACCACTGAAGCTTTCTTT. Translating it yields CASSLPDTTEAFF.

The chain recombines TRBV6-5 with TRBJ2-3; TRBD2 might be the D (5 bases). V dropped 5 bases and J dropped 2 bases, with 11 bases sitting between them. The CDR3 contains 14 residues. CDR1 and CDR2 (germline): MNHEY, SVGAGI. CDR3 protein: CASSPPEATDTQYF. CDR3 nucleotide sequence: TGTGCCAGCAGTCCCCCGGAGGCCACAGATACGCAGTATTTT.

The gene calls are TRBV10-3 and TRBJ2-1; weak D call: TRBD2 (7 bases). The CDR3 runs to 16 residues. Trimming pared 4 bases from V and 2 bases from J, leaving 15 bases between. Germline CDR1 ENHRY, CDR2 SYGVKD. The CDR3 protein is CAISGAGGATYNEQFF. The CDR3 DNA reads TGTGCCATCAGTGGGGCTGGGGGGGCCACCTACAATGAGCAGTTCTTC.

The rearrangement links TRBV4-2 to TRBJ2-2; the D gene is possibly TRBD2 (6 bases). Trimming shortened V by 0 bases and J by 0 bases, and 14 bases separated the two germline ends. CDR1 LGHNA and CDR2 YNFKEQ come from the germline V gene. CDR3 length: 18 amino acids. The CDR3, as DNA: TGTGCCAGCAGCCAAGATCGCGTAGGAGGGGCGAACACCGGGGAGCTGTTTTTT. Translated: CASSQDRVGGANTGELFF.